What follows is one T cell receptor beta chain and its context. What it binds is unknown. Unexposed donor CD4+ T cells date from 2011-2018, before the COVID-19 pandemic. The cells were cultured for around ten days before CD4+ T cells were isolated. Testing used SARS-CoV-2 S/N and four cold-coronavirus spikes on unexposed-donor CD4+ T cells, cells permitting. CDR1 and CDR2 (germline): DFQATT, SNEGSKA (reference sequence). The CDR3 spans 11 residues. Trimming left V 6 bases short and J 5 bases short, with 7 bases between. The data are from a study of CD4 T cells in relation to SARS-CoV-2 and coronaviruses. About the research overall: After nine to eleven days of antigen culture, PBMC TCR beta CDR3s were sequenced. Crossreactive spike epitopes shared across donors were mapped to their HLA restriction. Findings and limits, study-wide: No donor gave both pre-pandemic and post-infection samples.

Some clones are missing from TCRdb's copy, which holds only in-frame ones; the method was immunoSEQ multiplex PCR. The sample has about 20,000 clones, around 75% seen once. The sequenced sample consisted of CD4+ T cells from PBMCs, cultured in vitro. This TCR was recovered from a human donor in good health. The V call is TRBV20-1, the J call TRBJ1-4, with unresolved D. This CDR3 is CSAILNEKLFF. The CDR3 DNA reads TGCAGTGCAATACTCAATGAAAAACTGTTTTTT.